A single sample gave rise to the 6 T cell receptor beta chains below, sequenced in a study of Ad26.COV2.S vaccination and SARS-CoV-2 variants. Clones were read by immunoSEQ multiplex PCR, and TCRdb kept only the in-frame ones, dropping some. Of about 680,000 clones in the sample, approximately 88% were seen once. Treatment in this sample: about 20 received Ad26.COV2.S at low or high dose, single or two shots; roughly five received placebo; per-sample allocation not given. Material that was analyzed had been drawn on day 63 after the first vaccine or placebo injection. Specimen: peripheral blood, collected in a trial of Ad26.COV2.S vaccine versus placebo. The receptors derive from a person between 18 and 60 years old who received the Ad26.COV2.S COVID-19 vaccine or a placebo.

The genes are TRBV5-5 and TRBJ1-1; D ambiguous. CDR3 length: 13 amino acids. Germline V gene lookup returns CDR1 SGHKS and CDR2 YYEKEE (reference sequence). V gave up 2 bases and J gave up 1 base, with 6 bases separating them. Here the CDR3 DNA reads TGTGCCAGCAGCTTTATCGGGAACACTGAAGCTTTCTTT. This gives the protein CASSFIGNTEAFF.

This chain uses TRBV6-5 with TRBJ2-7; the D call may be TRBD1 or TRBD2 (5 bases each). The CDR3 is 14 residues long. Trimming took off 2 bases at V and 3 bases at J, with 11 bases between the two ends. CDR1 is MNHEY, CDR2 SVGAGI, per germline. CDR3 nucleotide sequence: TGTGCCAGCAGTTACACGGGACCGTTCTACGAGCAGTACTTC. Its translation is CASSYTGPFYEQYF.

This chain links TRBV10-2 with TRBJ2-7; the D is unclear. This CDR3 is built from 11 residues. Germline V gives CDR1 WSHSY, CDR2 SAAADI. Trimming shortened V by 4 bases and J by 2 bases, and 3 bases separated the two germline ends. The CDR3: CASSGAYEQYF. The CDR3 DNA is TGCGCCAGCAGTGGGGCCTACGAGCAGTACTTC.

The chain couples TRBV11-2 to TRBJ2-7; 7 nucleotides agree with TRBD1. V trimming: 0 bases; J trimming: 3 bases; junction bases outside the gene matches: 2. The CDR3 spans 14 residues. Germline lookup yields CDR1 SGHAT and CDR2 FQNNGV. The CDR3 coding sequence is TGTGCCAGCAGCTTAGAACAGGGGAACTACGAGCAGTACTTC. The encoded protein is CASSLEQGNYEQYF. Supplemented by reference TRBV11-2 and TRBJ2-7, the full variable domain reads EAGVAQSPRYKIIEKRQSVAFWCNPISGHATLYWYQQILGQGPKLLIQFQNNGVVDDSQLPKDRFSAERLKGVDSTLKIQPAKLEDSAVYLCASSLEQGNYEQYFGPGTRLTVT.

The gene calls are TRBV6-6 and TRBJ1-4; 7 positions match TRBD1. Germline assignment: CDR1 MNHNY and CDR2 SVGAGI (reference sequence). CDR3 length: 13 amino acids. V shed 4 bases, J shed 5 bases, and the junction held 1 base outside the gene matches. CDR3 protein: CASSWTGNEKLFF. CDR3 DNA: TGTGCCAGCAGTTGGACAGGCAATGAAAAACTGTTTTTT.

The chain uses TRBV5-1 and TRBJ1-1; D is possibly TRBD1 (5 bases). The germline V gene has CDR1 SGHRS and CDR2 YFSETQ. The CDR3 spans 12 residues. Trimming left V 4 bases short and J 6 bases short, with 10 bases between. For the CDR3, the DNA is TGCGCCAGCAGCCCGCCGGGACCTGAAGCTTTCTTT. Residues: CASSPPGPEAFF. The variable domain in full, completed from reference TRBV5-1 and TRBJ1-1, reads KAGVTQTPRYLIKTRGQQVTLSCSPISGHRSVSWYQQTPGQGLQFLFEYFSETQRNKGNFPGRFSGRQFSNSRSEMNVSTLELGDSALYLCASSPPGPEAFFGQGTRLTVV.